One and the same sample provided the 21 T cell receptor beta chains below, sequenced in a study of shared clonotypes between healthy human individuals. Assay used: immunoSEQ multiplex PCR; TCRdb lists only in-frame clones, some missing. Among 950,000 to 1,300,000 clones listed, under 80% were seen once. The specimen was memory CD4+ T cells sorted from blood. Subset here: CD45RA-negative fraction. Every receptor here comes from a man younger than 35 in good health.

The chain employs TRBV6-6 and TRBJ1-6; D is perhaps TRBD1 (6 bases). Per the germline V gene, CDR1 is MNHNY and CDR2 is SVGAGI (reference sequence). The CDR3 extends over 14 amino acids. The germline V and J ends were trimmed by 6 bases and 8 bases, with 14 bases remaining between them. This CDR3 is CASRPQGIHSPLHF. In DNA form, the CDR3 reads TGTGCCAGCAGACCCCAGGGGATTCATTCACCCCTCCACTTT.

The V call is TRBV29-1, the J call TRBJ1-1; D may be TRBD1 (6 bases). The CDR3 totals 12 residues. Germline CDR1 is SQVTM and CDR2 is ANQGSEA. The CDR3 loop reads CSIKGGGTEAFF. DNA of the CDR3: TGCAGTATTAAGGGAGGGGGCACTGAAGCTTTCTTT. The entire variable domain, with the rest obtained from reference TRBV29-1 and TRBJ1-1, is as follows: SAVISQKPSRDICQRGTSLTIQCQVDSQVTMMFWYRQQPGQSLTLIATANQGSEATYESGFVIDKFPISRPNLTFSTLTVSNMSPEDSSIYLCSIKGGGTEAFFGQGTRLTVV.

The chain couples TRBV9 to TRBJ1-2; D is possibly TRBD1 (5 bases). The V gene's germline CDR1 is SGDLS and CDR2 YYNGEE. The CDR3 is made up of 13 amino acids. V was pared by 2 bases and J by 6 bases, with 11 bases between. In DNA, the CDR3 is TGTGCCAGCAGCGTGGGCAGGGCCGATGGCTACACCTTC. It codes for CASSVGRADGYTF.

The chain uses TRBV6-6 and TRBJ2-7; TRBD2 is a possible D gene (6 bases). V shed 7 bases and J shed 2 bases, with 15 bases lying between them. CDR3 length: 14 residues. Germline-derived CDR1 and CDR2 are MNHNY and SVGAGI (reference sequence). CDR3 nucleotides: TGTGCCAGCACTTATCGAGCGGGTACCTACGAGCAGTACTTC. Amino acid sequence: CASTYRAGTYEQYF.

The chain uses TRBV11-2 and TRBJ2-2; TRBD1 agrees at 8 bases. Germline trimming cut 5 bases from V and 4 bases from J; bases unmatched to any gene: 6. The germline gives CDR1 SGHAT, CDR2 FQNNGV. This CDR3 spans 15 amino acids. The CDR3 region has the DNA TGTGCCAGCAGCCCGACAGGGGTTCCCACCGGGGAGCTGTTTTTT. It is translated as CASSPTGVPTGELFF.

This sequence joins TRBV2 and TRBJ2-3, with 7 bases fitting TRBD2. The CDR3 runs to 13 residues. The germline V gene has CDR1 SNHLY and CDR2 FYNNEI. The CDR3 region is CASGVERGDTQYF. DNA for the CDR3: TGTGCGTCGGGCGTAGAGCGGGGAGATACGCAGTATTTT.

This chain joins TRBV6-1 and TRBJ2-3; D ambiguous. The CDR3 totals 13 residues. The V gene lost 5 bases and the J gene lost 5 bases, with 11 bases spanning the gap. Per the germline V gene, CDR1 is MNHNS and CDR2 is SASEGT. The CDR3 spells CASSSLWQDTQYF. Here the CDR3 DNA reads TGTGCCAGCAGTTCCCTATGGCAAGATACGCAGTATTTT.

The chain carries TRBV7-8 and TRBJ1-6; D gene ambiguous. CDR3 length: 13 amino acids. The ends were cut back, 4 bases at V and 5 bases at J, with 6 bases in the middle. CDR1 and CDR2 from the germline V gene are SGHVS and FQNEAQ. CDR3 residues: CASSSSHNSPLHF. The CDR3, as DNA: TGTGCCAGCAGCTCATCACATAATTCACCCCTCCACTTT.

This rearrangement joins TRBV19 to TRBJ2-7; 13 bases line up with TRBD2. Germline loops: CDR1 LNHDA, CDR2 SQIVND (reference sequence). This CDR3 contains 15 residues. Unmatched junction bases numbered 4, after V lost 6 bases and J lost 2 bases. CDR3 in amino acids: CASSPTSGRAYEQYF. The DNA for the CDR3 is TGTGCCAGTAGCCCTACTAGCGGGAGGGCCTACGAGCAGTACTTC.

J is TRBJ2-5 and V is TRBV28; D might be TRBD2 (5 bases). The ends were cut back, 4 bases at V and 4 bases at J, with 22 bases in the middle. The CDR3 runs 17 residues. Germline assignment: CDR1 MDHEN and CDR2 SYDVKM. CDR3 nucleotide sequence: TGTGCCAGCAGTTCCCCACGGACCCCGGGAAGCGGAGAGACCCAGTACTTC. Encoded protein: CASSSPRTPGSGETQYF. Looking up the rest from reference TRBV28 and TRBJ2-5 gives the full variable domain: DVKVTQSSRYLVKRTGEKVFLECVQDMDHENMFWYRQDPGLGLRLIYFSYDVKMKEKGDIPEGYSVSREKKERFSLILESASTNQTSMYLCASSSPRTPGSGETQYFGPGTRLLVL.

With respect to this clone: Other DNA sequences in this sample translate to the same CDR3. The V call is TRBV5-1, the J call TRBJ2-3; 15 bases are a match to TRBD2. The V gene end was trimmed by 6 bases and the J gene end by 4 bases; junction bases not matched to a gene: 3. Germline V lookup: CDR1 SGHRS, CDR2 YFSETQ. This CDR3 is 15 amino acids long. The CDR3 DNA follows: TGCGCCAGCAACGGACTAGCGGGGGGGTCAGATACGCAGTATTTT. It encodes CASNGLAGGSDTQYF.

This clone was found once. This chain joins TRBV28 and TRBJ2-7, with D unclear. Trimming removed 5 bases at V and 0 bases at J, with 11 bases between. The germline V gene has CDR1 MDHEN and CDR2 SYDVKM. This CDR3 contains 14 residues. The CDR3: CASSRPGPSYEQYF. The DNA for the CDR3 is TGTGCCAGCAGTCGACCGGGCCCCTCCTACGAGCAGTACTTC.

Notes on this clone: The junction shows a germline mismatch at one end, possibly a read error. The chain carries TRBV7-2 and TRBJ2-1, with D possibly matching TRBD2 (6 bases). Germline CDR1 SGHTA, CDR2 FQGNSA. This CDR3 region has 13 residues. The chain's CDR3 is CAGSPGVLAPLFF. CDR3 nucleotide sequence: TGTGCCGGCAGCCCAGGAGTCCTAGCGCCTCTGTTCTTC.

The chain has TRBV5-4 and TRBJ2-1, with 12 bases matching TRBD2. Per germline, CDR1 SGHNT and CDR2 YYREEE (reference sequence). The CDR3 is 15 amino acids. J lost 3 bases, V lost 4 bases, and 2 bases had no gene match. Here the CDR3 reads CASSTSGGHYNEQFF. As DNA, the CDR3 is TGTGCCAGCAGCACTAGCGGGGGGCACTACAATGAGCAGTTCTTC. The variable domain in full, completed from reference TRBV5-4 and TRBJ2-1, reads ETGVTQSPTHLIKTRGQQVTLRCSSQSGHNTVSWYQQALGQGPQFIFQYYREEENGRGNFPPRFSGLQFPNYSSELNVNALELDDSALYLCASSTSGGHYNEQFFGPGTRLTVL.

This sequence joins TRBV1 and TRBJ2-7. TRBV1 is a pseudogene locus. This CDR3 has 15 amino acids. Here the CDR3 DNA reads TGCACCAGCAGCCAACATGTTTTCCTCTCCTACGAGCAGTACTTC. This translates into CTSSQHVFLSYEQYF.

This clone was seen only once. This chain joins TRBV29-1 and TRBJ1-2; maybe TRBD1 (6 bases). The CDR3 has 12 amino acids. Trimming stripped 0 bases from V and 7 bases from J, with 9 bases between. Per the germline V gene, CDR1 is SQVTM and CDR2 is ANQGSEA. The CDR3, as DNA: TGCAGCGTTGAAGATCCGGGGGCTGGCTACACCTTC. It is translated as CSVEDPGAGYTF.

With regard to this clone: This sample also contains other DNA sequences that code for the same CDR3. The V gene is TRBV6-5, the J gene TRBJ2-3, with 10 bases matching TRBD1. CDR3 size: 15 residues. The V and J ends lost 8 bases and 6 bases, in that order; junction bases with no gene match: 11. Per the germline V gene, CDR1 is MNHEY and CDR2 is SVGAGI. The CDR3 DNA reads as TGTGCCAGCTCCAGACAGGGGGCACTCACGGATACGCAGTATTTT. Translating it yields CASSRQGALTDTQYF.

The chain combines TRBV7-9 with TRBJ1-2; D gene ambiguous. Trimming took 8 bases from V and 2 from J, leaving 12 bases between them. This CDR3 has 13 residues. Looked up from germline, CDR1 is SEHNR and CDR2 is FQNEAQ (reference sequence). Here the CDR3 reads CASGQASNYGYTF. As DNA, the CDR3 is TGTGCCAGCGGGCAGGCGTCGAACTATGGCTACACCTTC. Full variable domain (outside the CDR3, taken from reference TRBV7-9 and TRBJ1-2): DTGVSQNPRHKITKRGQNVTFRCDPISEHNRLYWYRQTLGQGPEFLTYFQNEAQLEKSRLLSDRFSAERPKGSFSTLEIQRTEQGDSAMYLCASGQASNYGYTFGSGTRLTVV.

This sequence joins TRBV19 and TRBJ2-1, with 7 bases that match TRBD1. This CDR3 is 15 amino acids long. Germline values: CDR1 LNHDA, CDR2 SQIVND (reference sequence). The junction had 8 bases not matched to a gene; V was cut back by 5 bases and J by 4 bases. CDR3 DNA: TGTGCCAGTAGTTTGGGGACAGCCTATTACAATGAGCAGTTCTTC. Translated: CASSLGTAYYNEQFF.

The chain joins TRBV10-1 to TRBJ2-2; D is perhaps TRBD1 or TRBD2 (5 bases each). V was shortened by 4 bases and J by 6 bases, with 12 bases between the two germline ends. CDR3 length: 14 amino acids. From germline, CDR1 is WNHNN and CDR2 SYGVQD (reference sequence). Here the CDR3 reads CASSVRGPPGELFF. The CDR3 nucleotides are TGCGCCAGCAGTGTTAGGGGACCCCCCGGGGAGCTGTTTTTT.

This rearrangement joins TRBV30 to TRBJ2-6, with D unclear. The CDR3 has 17 amino acids. The V gene's germline CDR1 is GTSNPN and CDR2 SVGIG (reference sequence). Between the trimmed V and J ends, which lost 0 bases and 0 bases, there was a span of 12 bases. CDR3 DNA sequence: TGTGCCTGGAGTGTACTCCTGATTAGCTCTGGGGCCAACGTCCTGACTTTC. It yields the protein CAWSVLLISSGANVLTF. Full variable domain (missing parts from reference TRBV30 and TRBJ2-6): SQTIHQWPATLVQPVGSPLSLECTVEGTSNPNLYWYRQAAGRGLQLLFYSVGIGQISSEVPQNLSASRPQDRQFILSSKKLLLSDSGFYLCAWSVLLISSGANVLTFGAGSRLTVL.